These T cell receptor beta chains were read from a single sample in a study of blood T cells in healthy people across ages. One entry per CDR3 protein, called by TCRdb with MiXCR from the 5' RACE reads. The sample holds about 1.1 million distinct CDR3 sequences, under 40% seen once. Sequencing was performed on blood. Every receptor here comes from a man between 18 and 29 years old in good health. Each CDR3 is given with its conserved first and last residue. The order of the fields is J gene, clone size, D gene, V gene, CDR3 protein, CDR3 DNA. A D gene is named only where the DNA matches it firmly. Clone size is given for some rows only: seen once, a few or many times, or a class if the clone is expanded.

TRBJ1-5	-	-	TRBV12-3/TRBV12-4	CASSTEGGGSNQPQHF	TGTGCCAGCAGTACCGAAGGGGGGGGAAGCAATCAGCCCCAGCATTTT
TRBJ2-5	-	TRBD1	TRBV7-2	CASSSSDRTPLETQYF	TGTGCCAGCAGCTCGTCGGACAGGACACCTCTAGAGACCCAGTACTTC
TRBJ2-5	-	-	TRBV4-2	CASSQASSLETQYF	TGTGCCAGCAGCCAGGCTAGTAGTTTGGAGACCCAGTACTTC
TRBJ2-1	-	-	TRBV7-9	CASSSEMGHPYNEQFF	TGTGCCAGCAGCTCCGAGATGGGACACCCCTACAATGAGCAGTTCTTC
TRBJ2-1	-	TRBD2	TRBV2	CASTRGASGDNEQFF	TGTGCCAGCACGCGGGGGGCATCGGGTGACAATGAGCAGTTCTTC
TRBJ1-2	-	-	TRBV7-2	CASTEQPPGFTSTEDGYTF	TGTGCCAGCACCGAACAACCACCCGGTTTTACTAGCACAGAGGATGGCTACACCTTC
TRBJ2-1	few	TRBD2	TRBV24-1	CATSGSLAGGDNEQFF	TGTGCCACCAGTGGCTCTCTAGCGGGGGGTGACAATGAGCAGTTCTTC
TRBJ1-4	-	-	TRBV20-1	CSARDVNGNGEKLFF	TGCAGTGCTAGAGATGTTAATGGAAACGGAGAAAAACTGTTTTTT
TRBJ2-1	few	TRBD1	TRBV12-3/TRBV12-4	CASTGTGYIARNEQFF	TGTGCCAGCACCGGGACAGGGTATATTGCGAGAAATGAGCAGTTCTTC
TRBJ2-1	few	TRBD2	TRBV4-3	CASSQDLALAGGPNEQFF	TGCGCCAGCAGCCAAGATTTGGCGCTAGCGGGGGGCCCCAATGAGCAGTTCTTC
TRBJ1-1	-	-	TRBV7-7	CASSPMGGGTEAFF	TGTGCCAGCAGCCCCATGGGGGGAGGGACTGAAGCTTTCTTT
TRBJ1-1	-	-	TRBV20-1	CSASDGTGNTEAFF	TGCAGTGCTAGTGACGGTACGGGGAACACTGAAGCTTTCTTT
TRBJ1-2	-	-	TRBV30	CAWSAVYGYTF	TGTGCCTGGAGTGCTGTCTATGGCTACACCTTC
TRBJ1-1	-	-	TRBV20-1	CSARRVTEAFF	TGCAGTGCTAGACGGGTAACTGAAGCTTTCTTT
TRBJ2-3	-	-	TRBV12-3/TRBV12-4	CASSEDTPTDTQYF	TGTGCCAGCAGCGAGGACACCCCCACAGATACGCAGTATTTT
TRBJ1-1	-	-	TRBV12-3/TRBV12-4	CASSLGDGEAFF	TGTGCCAGCAGTTTAGGGGACGGTGAAGCTTTCTTT
TRBJ1-4	-	-	TRBV20-1	CSATGKNEKLFF	TGCAGTGCCACAGGGAAGAATGAAAAACTGTTTTTT
TRBJ2-7	-	-	TRBV5-1	CASSPLGRDGGFEQYF	TGCGCCAGCAGCCCCTTAGGGCGGGACGGCGGTTTTGAGCAGTACTTC
TRBJ1-5	few	TRBD1	TRBV4-1	CASSRRDRAGQPQHF	TGCGCCAGCAGCCGCCGGGACAGGGCCGGTCAGCCCCAGCATTTT
TRBJ2-1	once	TRBD2	TRBV7-7	CASSPGIGGARYNEQFF	TGTGCTAGCAGCCCCGGGATCGGGGGGGCCCGCTACAATGAGCAGTTCTTC
TRBJ1-2	few	TRBD1	TRBV20-1	CSARGRDRDYGYTF	TGCAGTGCTAGAGGAAGGGACAGGGACTATGGCTACACCTTC
TRBJ2-1	few	-	TRBV28	CASRSMVLRQFF	TGTGCCAGCAGGTCAATGGTTTTGAGGCAGTTCTTC
TRBJ1-1	-	-	TRBV7-2	CASSLDSSEAFF	TGTGCCAGCAGCTTAGATAGCAGTGAAGCTTTCTTT
TRBJ1-1	-	TRBD1	TRBV20-1	CSAARGGSNTEAFF	TGCAGTGCGGCCAGGGGGGGTAGTAACACTGAAGCTTTCTTT
TRBJ2-1	-	TRBD2	TRBV20-1	CSANANPSGTSVYNEQFF	TGCAGTGCTAACGCCAACCCGTCCGGGACTAGCGTCTACAATGAGCAGTTCTTC
TRBJ1-5	-	-	TRBV4-1	CASSQAFPGVGNQPQHF	TGCGCCAGCAGCCAAGCCTTCCCGGGTGTCGGCAATCAGCCCCAGCATTTT
TRBJ2-5	-	TRBD2	TRBV5-6	CASSRTSLETQYF	TGTGCCAGCAGCCGGACTAGTCTGGAGACCCAGTACTTC
TRBJ2-4	-	-	TRBV2	CASSELPLGAKNIQYF	TGTGCCAGCAGTGAGCTTCCTTTGGGAGCCAAAAACATTCAGTACTTC
TRBJ2-1	many	TRBD2	TRBV4-3	CASSQRDLAGGLDEQFF	TGCGCCAGCAGCCAACGCGATCTAGCGGGGGGGCTCGATGAGCAGTTCTTC
TRBJ1-6	-	-	TRBV4-3	CASSREKLGSPLHF	TGCGCCAGCAGCCGAGAGAAGTTGGGTTCACCCCTCCACTTT
TRBJ1-5	-	-	TRBV4-3	CASSQVTRARSQPQHF	TGCGCCAGCAGCCAAGTCACAAGGGCCCGCAGTCAGCCCCAGCATTTT
TRBJ1-2	-	-	TRBV7-2	CASSSTFISYGYTF	TGTGCCAGCAGCTCGACCTTTATATCCTATGGCTACACCTTC
TRBJ1-5	few	TRBD1	TRBV6-6	CATWDRDQPQHF	TGTGCCACATGGGACAGGGATCAGCCCCAGCATTTT
TRBJ1-3	-	-	TRBV3-1	CASSQEYYRNTIYF	TGTGCCAGCAGCCAAGAGTATTATAGAAACACCATATATTTT
TRBJ2-1	-	TRBD1	TRBV6-5	CASSLDRGPAHEQFF	TGTGCCAGCAGCCTCGACAGGGGGCCGGCCCATGAGCAGTTCTTC
TRBJ1-2	-	-	TRBV7-8	CASSSSRVNGYTF	TGTGCCAGCAGCTCTAGTAGGGTAAATGGCTACACCTTC
TRBJ2-3	-	TRBD2	TRBV12-3/TRBV12-4	CASTDSGGADTQYF	TGTGCCAGCACCGATAGCGGGGGAGCAGATACGCAGTATTTT
TRBJ2-1	-	TRBD2	TRBV4-1	CATARLAGYNEQFF	TGCGCCACCGCTCGGCTAGCGGGTTACAATGAGCAGTTCTTC
TRBJ1-2	once	-	TRBV30	CAWSVPTTLGGYTF	TGTGCCTGGAGTGTCCCTACTACTTTGGGTGGCTACACCTTC
TRBJ1-2	-	-	TRBV27	CASSLSLGTLFGYTF	TGTGCCAGCAGTTTATCTCTAGGGACACTCTTTGGCTACACCTTC
TRBJ1-1	-	-	TRBV7-2	CASPRSGDNTEAFF	TGTGCCAGCCCTCGATCGGGGGACAACACTGAAGCTTTCTTT
TRBJ1-2	-	-	TRBV4-2	CASSQESAQGGYYGYTF	TGTGCCAGCAGCCAAGAGTCGGCCCAGGGTGGCTACTATGGCTACACCTTC
TRBJ2-1	few	-	TRBV20-1	CSARPSASEQFF	TGCAGCGCTAGACCCTCGGCGAGTGAGCAGTTCTTC
TRBJ2-4	few	-	TRBV5-5	CASSLVGEDIQYF	TGTGCCAGCAGCTTGGTCGGGGAGGACATTCAGTACTTC
TRBJ1-1	-	TRBD1	TRBV7-9	CASSGQGLGMNTEAFF	TGTGCCAGCAGCGGACAGGGTCTGGGAATGAACACTGAAGCTTTCTTT
TRBJ2-7	few	-	TRBV6-2/TRBV6-3	CASSYRQLVRYNEQYF	TGTGCCAGCAGTTACAGGCAGCTTGTACGCTACAATGAGCAGTACTTC
TRBJ2-7	-	-	TRBV11-1	CASSLGQRHPYNEQYF	TGTGCCAGCAGCTTGGGTCAGAGACATCCCTACAATGAGCAGTACTTC
TRBJ1-1	-	-	TRBV15	CATSTDTIGGEAFF	TGTGCCACCAGCACAGACACTATTGGGGGTGAAGCTTTCTTT
TRBJ1-6	-	-	TRBV7-9	CASSFGDFTLHF	TGTGCCAGCAGCTTTGGGGACTTCACCCTCCACTTT
TRBJ2-7	-	TRBD2	TRBV20-1	CSASLPGGWEQYF	TGCAGTGCCTCACTTCCGGGGGGATGGGAGCAGTACTTC
TRBJ2-1	-	-	TRBV20-1	CSARGTTWGDEQFF	TGCAGTGCTAGAGGGACAACTTGGGGCGATGAGCAGTTCTTC